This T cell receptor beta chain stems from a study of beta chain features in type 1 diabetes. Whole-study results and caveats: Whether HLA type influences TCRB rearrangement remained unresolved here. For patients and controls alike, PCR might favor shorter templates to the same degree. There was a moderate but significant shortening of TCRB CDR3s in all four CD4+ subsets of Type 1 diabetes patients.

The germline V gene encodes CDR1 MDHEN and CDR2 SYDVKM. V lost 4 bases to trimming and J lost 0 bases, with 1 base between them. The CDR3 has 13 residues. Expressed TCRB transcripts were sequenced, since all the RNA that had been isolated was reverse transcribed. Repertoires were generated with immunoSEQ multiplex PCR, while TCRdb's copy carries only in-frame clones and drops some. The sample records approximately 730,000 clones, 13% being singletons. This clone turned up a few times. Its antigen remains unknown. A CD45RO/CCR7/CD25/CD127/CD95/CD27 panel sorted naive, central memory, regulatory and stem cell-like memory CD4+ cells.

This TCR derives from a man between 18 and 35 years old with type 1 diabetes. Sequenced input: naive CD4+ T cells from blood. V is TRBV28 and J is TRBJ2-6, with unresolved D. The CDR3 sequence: CASSYSGANVLTF. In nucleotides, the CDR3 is TGTGCCAGCAGTTACTCTGGGGCCAACGTCCTGACTTTC.